The TCR beta chain described here comes from a study of blood T cell repertoires in COVID-19. Study-level background: The samples span acute and convalescent COVID-19 from the United States, Italy and Spain. Sources were T cells, B-cell-depleted T cells, or PBMCs; the material itself was cDNA or gDNA.

Note on this clone: Within the sample, other DNA sequences also encode this same CDR3.

Each participant's cohort was designated according to participant-reported clinical history. V was trimmed by 0 bases and J by 2 bases, leaving 4 bases between them. This CDR3 has 14 amino acids. Per germline, CDR1 SGHAT and CDR2 FQNNGV. TCRdb's table, derived via immunoSEQ multiplex PCR, lists solely in-frame clones and lacks some. The table shows 490,000 or so clones, with 75% to 90% occurring only once. The sequenced material came from PBMCs or T cells enriched from blood (not recorded which). This TCR was recovered from an older woman who had recovered from COVID-19. The J gene is TRBJ1-4, the V gene TRBV11-2; no clear D. CDR3 residues: CASSLDRTNEKLFF. The CDR3, as DNA: TGTGCCAGCAGCTTAGACAGGACTAATGAAAAACTGTTTTTT.